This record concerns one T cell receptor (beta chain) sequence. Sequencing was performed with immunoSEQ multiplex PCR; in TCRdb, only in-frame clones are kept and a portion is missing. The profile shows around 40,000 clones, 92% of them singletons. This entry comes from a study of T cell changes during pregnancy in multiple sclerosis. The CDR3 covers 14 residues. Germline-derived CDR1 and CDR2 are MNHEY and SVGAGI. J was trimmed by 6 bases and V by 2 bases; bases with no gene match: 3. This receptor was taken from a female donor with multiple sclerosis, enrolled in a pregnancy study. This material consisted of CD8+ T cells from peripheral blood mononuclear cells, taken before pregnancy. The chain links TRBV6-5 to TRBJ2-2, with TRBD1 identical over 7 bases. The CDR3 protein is CASSYRGRPGELFF. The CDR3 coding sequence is TGTGCCAGCAGTTACAGGGGGCGCCCCGGGGAGCTGTTTTTT.